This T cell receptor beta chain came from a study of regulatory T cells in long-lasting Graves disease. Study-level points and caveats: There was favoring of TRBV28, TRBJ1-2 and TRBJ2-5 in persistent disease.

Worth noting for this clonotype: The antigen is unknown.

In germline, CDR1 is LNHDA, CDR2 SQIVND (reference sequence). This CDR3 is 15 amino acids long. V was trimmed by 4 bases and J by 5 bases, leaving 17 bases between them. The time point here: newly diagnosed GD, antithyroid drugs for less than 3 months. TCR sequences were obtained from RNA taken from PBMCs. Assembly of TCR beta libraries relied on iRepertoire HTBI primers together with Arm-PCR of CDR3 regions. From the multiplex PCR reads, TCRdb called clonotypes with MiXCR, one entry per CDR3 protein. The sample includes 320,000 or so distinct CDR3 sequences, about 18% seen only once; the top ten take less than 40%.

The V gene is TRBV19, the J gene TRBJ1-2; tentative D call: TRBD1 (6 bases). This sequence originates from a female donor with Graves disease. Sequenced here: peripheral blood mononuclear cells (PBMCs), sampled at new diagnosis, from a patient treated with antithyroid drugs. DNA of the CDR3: TGTGCCAGTAGTAAAATACCCGGGACACTTTATGGCTACACCTTC. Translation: CASSKIPGTLYGYTF.